This TCR beta chain comes out of a study of T cell repertoires in cytomegalovirus infection. Overall study context: HLA-B-restricted CMV epitopes that are well studied were used alongside recently identified HLA-C-restricted ones. An indication of both CMV infection and matching HLA type came from public TCR beta signatures.

Study-wide results and caveats: There were HLA-C-restricted CMV-specific TCR beta clonotypes dominating the ex vivo response. The study identified carriers of CMV plus the relevant HLA from cumulative public TCR beta family frequency.

Of note for this clonotype: Its antigen is not known.

TCRdb ran MiXCR on the reads and lists one entry per CDR3 protein. The sample lists 830,000 or so distinct CDR3 sequences; 30% to 35% were seen once. Germline V gene sequence: CDR1 LNHDA, CDR2 SQIVND (reference sequence). There are 16 residues in the CDR3. V was pared by 1 base and J by 0 bases, with 10 bases between. The TCR sequence derives from a human donor in good health (CMV status not recorded). Some clones in this sample may be carry-over from other donors' samples. Specimen: cultured CD8+ T cells from PBMCs, collected from culture after CMV antigen stimulation. This chain connects TRBV19 to TRBJ2-1; possible D gene TRBD1, 6 bases. The CDR3 bases are TGTGCCAGTAGTATAGCGGGGACACCCTCCTACAATGAGCAGTTCTTC. Amino acid sequence: CASSIAGTPSYNEQFF.